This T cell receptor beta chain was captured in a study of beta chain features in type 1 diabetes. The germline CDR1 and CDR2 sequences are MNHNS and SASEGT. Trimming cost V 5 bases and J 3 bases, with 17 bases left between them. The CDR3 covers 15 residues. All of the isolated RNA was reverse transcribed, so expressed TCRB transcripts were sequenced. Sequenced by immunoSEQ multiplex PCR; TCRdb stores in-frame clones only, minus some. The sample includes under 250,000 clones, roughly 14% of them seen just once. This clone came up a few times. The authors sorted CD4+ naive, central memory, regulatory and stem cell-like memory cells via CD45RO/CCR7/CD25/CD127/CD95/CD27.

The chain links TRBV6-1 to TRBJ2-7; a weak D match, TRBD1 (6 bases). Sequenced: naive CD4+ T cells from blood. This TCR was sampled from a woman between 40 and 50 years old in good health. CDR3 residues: CASSLEDTGSYEQYF. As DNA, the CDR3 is TGTGCCAGCAGTCTTGAGGATACAGGGAGCTACGAGCAGTACTTC.